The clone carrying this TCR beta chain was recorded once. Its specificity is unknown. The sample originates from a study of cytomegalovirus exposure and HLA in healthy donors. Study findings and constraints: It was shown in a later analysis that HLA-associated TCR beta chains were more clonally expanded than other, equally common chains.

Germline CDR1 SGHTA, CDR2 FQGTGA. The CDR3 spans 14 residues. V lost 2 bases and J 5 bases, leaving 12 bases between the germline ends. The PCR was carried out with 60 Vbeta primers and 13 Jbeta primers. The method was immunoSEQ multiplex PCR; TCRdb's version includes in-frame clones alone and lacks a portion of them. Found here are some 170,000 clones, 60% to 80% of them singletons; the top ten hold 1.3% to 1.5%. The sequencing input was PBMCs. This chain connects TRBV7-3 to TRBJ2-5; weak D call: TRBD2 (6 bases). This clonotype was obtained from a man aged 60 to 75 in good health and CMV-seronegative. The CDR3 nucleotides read TGTGCCAGCAGCTTAGGGGCAGGGAGGGAGACCCAGTACTTC. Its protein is CASSLGAGRETQYF.